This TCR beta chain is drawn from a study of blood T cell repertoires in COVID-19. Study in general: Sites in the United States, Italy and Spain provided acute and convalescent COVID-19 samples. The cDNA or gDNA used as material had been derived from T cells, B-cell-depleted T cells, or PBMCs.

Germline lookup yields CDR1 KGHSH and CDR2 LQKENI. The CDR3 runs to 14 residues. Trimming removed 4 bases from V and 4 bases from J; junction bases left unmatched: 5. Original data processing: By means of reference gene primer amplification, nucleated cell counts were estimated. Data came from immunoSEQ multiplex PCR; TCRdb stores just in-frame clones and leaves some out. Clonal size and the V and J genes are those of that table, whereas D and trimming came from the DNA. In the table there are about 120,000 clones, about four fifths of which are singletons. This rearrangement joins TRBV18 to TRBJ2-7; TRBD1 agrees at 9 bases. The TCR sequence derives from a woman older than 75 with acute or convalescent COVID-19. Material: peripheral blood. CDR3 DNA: TGTGCCAGCTCACTAGGACAGGGGAGTTACGAGCAGTACTTC. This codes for CASSLGQGSYEQYF. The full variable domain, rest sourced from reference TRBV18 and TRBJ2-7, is NAGVMQNPRHLVRRRGQEARLRCSPMKGHSHVYWYRQLPEEGLKFMVYLQKENIIDESGMPKERFSAEFPKEGPSILRIQQVVRGDSAAYFCASSLGQGSYEQYFGPGTRLTVT.